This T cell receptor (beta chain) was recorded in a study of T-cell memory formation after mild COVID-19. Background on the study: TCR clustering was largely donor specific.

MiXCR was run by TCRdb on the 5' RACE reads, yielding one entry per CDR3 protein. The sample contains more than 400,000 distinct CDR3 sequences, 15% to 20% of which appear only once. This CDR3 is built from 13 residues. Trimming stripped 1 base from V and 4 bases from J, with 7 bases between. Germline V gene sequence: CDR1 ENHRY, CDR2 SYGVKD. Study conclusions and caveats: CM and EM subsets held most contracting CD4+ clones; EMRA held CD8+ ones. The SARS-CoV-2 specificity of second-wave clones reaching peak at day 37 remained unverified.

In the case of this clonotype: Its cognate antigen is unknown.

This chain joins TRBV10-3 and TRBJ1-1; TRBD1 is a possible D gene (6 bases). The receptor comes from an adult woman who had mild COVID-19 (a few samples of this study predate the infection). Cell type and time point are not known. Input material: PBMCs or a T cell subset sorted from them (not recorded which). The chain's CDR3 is CAISEFRGTEAFF. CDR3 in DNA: TGTGCCATCAGTGAGTTCAGGGGCACTGAAGCTTTCTTT.